This TCR beta chain is from a study of blood T cell repertoires in COVID-19. V lost 4 bases and J lost 6; bases outside the gene matches: 7. Germline values: CDR1 SGHNT, CDR2 YYREEE (reference sequence). The CDR3 loop spans 15 amino acids. The data were produced by immunoSEQ multiplex PCR, yet TCRdb's version contains in-frame clones alone and is incomplete. The sample has 300,000 or so clones, under 90% seen once. This clone was detected only once. Specimen: PBMCs or T cells enriched from blood (not recorded which). V gene TRBV5-4 combines with J gene TRBJ2-1; 10 bases line up with TRBD2. The receptor was derived from a woman in her 50s who had been exposed to COVID-19. The CDR3 spells CASSVTSGAINEQFF. In DNA, the CDR3 is TGTGCCAGCAGCGTCACTAGCGGGGCCATCAATGAGCAGTTCTTC.